The 10 T cell receptor beta chains presented below share a single source sample, sequenced in a study of blood T cell repertoires in COVID-19. Some clones are missing from TCRdb's copy, which holds only in-frame ones; the method was immunoSEQ multiplex PCR. The sample has around 140,000 clones, roughly four fifths seen once. Sequenced: PBMCs or T cells enriched from blood (not recorded which). The source is a man in his forties with acute COVID-19.

This clone was detected once. This sequence joins TRBV7-3 and TRBJ1-1, with a weak D call TRBD1 (5 bases). CDR1 is SGHTA and CDR2 is FQGTGA in the germline V gene. CDR3 length: 13 residues. The V gene lost 2 bases and the J gene lost 3 bases, with 7 bases spanning the gap. This CDR3 is CASSLSGDTEAFF. In DNA form, the CDR3 reads TGTGCCAGCAGCTTATCGGGGGACACTGAAGCTTTCTTT.

The chain has TRBV5-6 and TRBJ2-5, with D perhaps matching TRBD1 (6 bases). CDR1 and CDR2 (germline): SGHDT, YYEEEE. The ends were cut back, 6 bases at V and 5 bases at J, with 17 bases in the middle. This CDR3 region has 14 residues. CDR3 protein: CASTHTGLSETQYF. The CDR3 region has the DNA TGTGCCAGCACCCATACAGGGTTATCGGAGACCCAGTACTTC.

The chain couples TRBV6-1 to TRBJ1-1; D is ambiguous. V lost 2 bases and J 3 bases, leaving 16 bases between the germline ends. CDR3 length: 16 residues. Germline lookup yields CDR1 MNHNS and CDR2 SASEGT. CDR3 in DNA: TGTGCCAGCAGTGAAATTTTTTCTTCCGGAGACACTGAAGCTTTCTTT. The encoded protein is CASSEIFSSGDTEAFF.

The V call is TRBV21-1, the J call TRBJ2-1; the tabulated D call, TRBD1, remains unverified against the DNA. TRBV21-1 is a pseudogene. This CDR3 comprises 20 residues. The CDR3 protein is CASSMPAVPTGSVAFNEQFF. CDR3 coding DNA: TGTGCCAGCAGCATGCCGGCGGTCCCTACAGGGTCGGTAGCGTTCAATGAGCAGTTCTTC.

The CDR3 coding sequence is TGTGCCAGCAGCTTCGGACTAGCGGGGCCCACCCCCACAGATACGCAGTATTTT. Amino acid sequence: CASSFGLAGPTPTDTQYF. The chain recombines TRBV5-4 with TRBJ2-3; 12 bases agree with TRBD2. CDR1 is SGHNT and CDR2 is YYREEE in the germline V gene (reference sequence). This CDR3 spans 18 amino acids. The junction had 9 bases not matched to a gene; V was cut back by 2 bases and J by 2 bases.

This CDR3 reads CASSFFGTGGHEQYF. CDR3 DNA: TGTGCCAGCAGTTTCTTCGGGACAGGGGGACACGAGCAGTACTTC. The chain is built from TRBV27 and TRBJ2-7; 11 nucleotides line up with TRBD1. The CDR3 has 15 residues. CDR1 is MNHEY and CDR2 is SMNVEV in the germline V gene (reference sequence). Unmatched junction bases numbered 6, after V lost 3 bases and J lost 5 bases.

The chain combines TRBV6-6 with TRBJ2-4, with TRBD1 identical over 9 bases. Germline V gene sequence: CDR1 MNHNY, CDR2 SVGAGI (reference sequence). This CDR3 is 16 amino acids long. The J segment lost 4 bases and the V segment lost 2 bases, leaving 6 bases of the junction unmatched. The CDR3 loop is CASSYPGGTGKNIQYF. CDR3 DNA: TGTGCCAGCAGTTACCCCGGGGGGACAGGGAAAAACATTCAGTACTTC.

Remarks on this clone: Other DNA sequences of this sample code for an identical CDR3. The chain is built from TRBV29-1 and TRBJ2-5; 7 bases are a match to TRBD1. This CDR3 comprises 12 residues. Germline assignment: CDR1 SQVTM and CDR2 ANQGSEA. V shed 3 bases and J 2 bases; nucleotides not matched to a gene: 0. CDR3 region: CSVDRGQETQYF. The CDR3 bases are TGCAGCGTTGACAGGGGGCAAGAGACCCAGTACTTC.

This chain links TRBV7-9 with TRBJ1-2, with 9 positions matching TRBD1. Germline V gene sequence: CDR1 SEHNR, CDR2 FQNEAQ (reference sequence). This CDR3 region has 14 residues. V trimming: 6 bases; J trimming: 6 bases; junction bases outside the gene matches: 8. CDR3 nucleotides: TGTGCCAGCAGACGACAGGGGGAAGTAAATGGCTACACCTTC. Translation gives CASRRQGEVNGYTF. Variable domain in full (rest from reference TRBV7-9 and TRBJ1-2): DTGVSQNPRHKITKRGQNVTFRCDPISEHNRLYWYRQTLGQGPEFLTYFQNEAQLEKSRLLSDRFSAERPKGSFSTLEIQRTEQGDSAMYLCASRRQGEVNGYTFGSGTRLTVV.

The chain has TRBV19 and TRBJ2-3, with 8 nucleotides matching TRBD2. Trimming at V came to 6 bases and at J to 1 base, leaving 6 bases not matched to a gene. The germline V gene encodes CDR1 LNHDA and CDR2 SQIVND (reference sequence). The CDR3 length is 15 residues. CDR3 sequence (DNA): TGTGCCAGTAGACTGACTAGCGCGCGCACAGATACGCAGTATTTT. Translated, it gives CASRLTSARTDTQYF. Looking up the rest from reference TRBV19 and TRBJ2-3 gives the full variable domain: DGGITQSPKYLFRKEGQNVTLSCEQNLNHDAMYWYRQDPGQGLRLIYYSQIVNDFQKGDIAEGYSVSREKKESFPLTVTSAQKNPTAFYLCASRLTSARTDTQYFGPGTRLTVL.